The T cell receptor (beta chain) under discussion was sequenced for a study of T-cell memory formation after mild COVID-19. Study overall: Across donors, TCR clusters were largely donor specific. General study results and limits: CD8+ contracting clones occupied EMRA, while CD4+ ones occupied mainly CM and EM. The SARS-CoV-2 specificity of second-wave clones reaching peak at day 37 remained unverified.

This CDR3 has 15 residues. V lost 3 bases, J lost 0 bases, and 2 bases stayed unmatched. Germline V lookup: CDR1 MNHEY, CDR2 SVGAGI. In this sample, this clonotype turned up many times. Its antigen is still unknown. Amplification by 5'RACE using constant-segment primers produced TCR alpha and TCR beta cDNA libraries that carried sample barcodes and UMIs. TCRdb re-analysed the 5' RACE reads in MiXCR, keeping a single row per CDR3 protein. The sample has around 300,000 distinct CDR3 sequences, approximately 13% seen once. Sequencing used PBMCs or a T cell subset sorted from them (not recorded which). The sequence derives from a man between 18 and 29 years old who had mild COVID-19 (a few samples of this study predate the infection). Cell type and time point are not known. This chain links TRBV6-5 with TRBJ2-1; TRBD2 agrees at 7 bases. This chain's CDR3 is CASSYGGGSYNEQFF. CDR3 in DNA: TGTGCCAGCAGTTATGGGGGGGGCTCCTACAATGAGCAGTTCTTC.